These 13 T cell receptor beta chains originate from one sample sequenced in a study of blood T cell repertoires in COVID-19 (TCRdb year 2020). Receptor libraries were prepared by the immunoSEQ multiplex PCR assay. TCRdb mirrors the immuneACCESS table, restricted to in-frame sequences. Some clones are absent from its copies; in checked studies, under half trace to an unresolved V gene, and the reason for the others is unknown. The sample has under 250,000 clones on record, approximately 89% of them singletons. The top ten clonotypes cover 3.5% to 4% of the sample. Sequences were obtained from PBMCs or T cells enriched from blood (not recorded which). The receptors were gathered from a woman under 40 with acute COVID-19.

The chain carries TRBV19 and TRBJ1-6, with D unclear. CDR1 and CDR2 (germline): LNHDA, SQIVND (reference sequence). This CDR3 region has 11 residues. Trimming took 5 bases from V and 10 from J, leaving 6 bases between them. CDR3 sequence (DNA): TGTGCCAGTAGTGGAGGATCACCCCTCCACTTT. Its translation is CASSGGSPLHF.

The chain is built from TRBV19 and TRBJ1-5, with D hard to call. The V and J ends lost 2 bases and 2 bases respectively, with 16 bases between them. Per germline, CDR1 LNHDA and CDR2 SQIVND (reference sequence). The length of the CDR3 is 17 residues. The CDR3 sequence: CASSIIVSGYGNQPQHF. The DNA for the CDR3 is TGTGCCAGTAGTATAATCGTGTCCGGGTATGGCAATCAGCCCCAGCATTTT.

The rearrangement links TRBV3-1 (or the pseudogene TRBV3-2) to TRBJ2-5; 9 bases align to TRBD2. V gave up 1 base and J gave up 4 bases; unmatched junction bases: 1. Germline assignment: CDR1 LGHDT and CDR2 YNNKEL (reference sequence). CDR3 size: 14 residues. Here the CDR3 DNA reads TGTGCCAGCAGCCAAGCGGGACTAGCAGAGACCCAGTACTTC. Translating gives CASSQAGLAETQYF.

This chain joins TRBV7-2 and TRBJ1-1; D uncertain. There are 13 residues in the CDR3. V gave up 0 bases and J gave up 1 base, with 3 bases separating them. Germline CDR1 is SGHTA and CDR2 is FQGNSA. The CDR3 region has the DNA TGTGCCAGCAGCTTAGCTCAGAACACTGAAGCTTTCTTT. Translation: CASSLAQNTEAFF.

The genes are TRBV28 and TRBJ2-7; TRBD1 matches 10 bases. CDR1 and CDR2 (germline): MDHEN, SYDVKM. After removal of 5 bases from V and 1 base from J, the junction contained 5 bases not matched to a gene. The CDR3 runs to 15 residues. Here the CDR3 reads CASSDPGQGSYEQYF. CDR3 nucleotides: TGTGCCAGCAGTGACCCGGGACAGGGGTCCTACGAGCAGTACTTC.

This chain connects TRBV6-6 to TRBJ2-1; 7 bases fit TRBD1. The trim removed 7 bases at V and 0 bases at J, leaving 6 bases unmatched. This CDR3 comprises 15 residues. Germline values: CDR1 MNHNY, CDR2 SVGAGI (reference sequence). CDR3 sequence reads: CASNNRGPSYNEQFF. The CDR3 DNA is TGTGCCAGCAACAACAGGGGACCCTCCTACAATGAGCAGTTCTTC.

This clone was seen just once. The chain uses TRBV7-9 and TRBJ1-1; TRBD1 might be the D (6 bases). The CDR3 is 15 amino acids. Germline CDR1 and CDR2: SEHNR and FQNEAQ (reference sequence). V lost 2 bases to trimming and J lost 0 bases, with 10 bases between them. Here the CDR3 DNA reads TGTGCCAGCAGCTTATCAGGGGCAGTGAACACTGAAGCTTTCTTT. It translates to CASSLSGAVNTEAFF.

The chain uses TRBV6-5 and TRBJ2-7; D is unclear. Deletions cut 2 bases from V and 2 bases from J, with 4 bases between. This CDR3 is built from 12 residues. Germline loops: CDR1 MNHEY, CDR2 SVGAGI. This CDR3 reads CASSYATYEQYF. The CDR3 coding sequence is TGTGCCAGCAGTTACGCGACCTACGAGCAGTACTTC.

This CDR3 is CASSYQGQPQHF. CDR3 nucleotide sequence: TGTGCCAGCAGCTACCAGGGGCAGCCCCAGCATTTT. V is TRBV27 and J is TRBJ1-5; D possibly corresponds to TRBD1 (6 bases). Germline V gene data show CDR1 as MNHEY and CDR2 as SMNVEV (reference sequence). Trimming took 6 bases from V and 7 from J, leaving 10 bases between them. This CDR3 spans 12 amino acids.

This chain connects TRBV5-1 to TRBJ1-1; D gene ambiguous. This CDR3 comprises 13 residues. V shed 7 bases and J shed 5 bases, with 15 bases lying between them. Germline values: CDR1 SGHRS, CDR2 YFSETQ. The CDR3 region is CASPEERKTEAFF. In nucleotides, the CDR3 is TGCGCCAGCCCCGAAGAGCGGAAAACTGAAGCTTTCTTT.

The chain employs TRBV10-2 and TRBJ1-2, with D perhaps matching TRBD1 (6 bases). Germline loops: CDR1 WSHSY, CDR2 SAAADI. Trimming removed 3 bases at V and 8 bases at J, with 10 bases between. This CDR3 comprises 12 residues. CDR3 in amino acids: CASSDGGGGYTF. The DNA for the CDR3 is TGCGCCAGCAGTGATGGCGGGGGCGGCTACACCTTC.

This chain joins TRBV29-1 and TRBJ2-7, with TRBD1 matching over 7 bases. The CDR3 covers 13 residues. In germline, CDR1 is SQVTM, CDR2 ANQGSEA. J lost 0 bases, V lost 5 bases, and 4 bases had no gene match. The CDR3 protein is CSVTGTDSYEQYF. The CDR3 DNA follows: TGCAGCGTTACCGGGACAGACTCCTACGAGCAGTACTTC.

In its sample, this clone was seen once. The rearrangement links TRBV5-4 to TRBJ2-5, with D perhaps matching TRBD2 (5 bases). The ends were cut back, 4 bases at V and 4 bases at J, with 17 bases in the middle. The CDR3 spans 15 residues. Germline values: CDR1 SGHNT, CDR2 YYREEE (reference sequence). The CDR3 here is CASSPSARVRETQYF. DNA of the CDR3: TGTGCCAGCAGCCCGAGCGCGAGGGTTAGAGAGACCCAGTACTTC.